These 27 T cell receptor beta chains were all obtained from the same sample, sequenced in a study of blood T cell repertoires in COVID-19 (dated by TCRdb to the early 2020s). Library preparation was by the immunoSEQ multiplex PCR assay. Held by TCRdb, this immuneACCESS table contains in-frame sequences only and omits some clones. Under half of the omission traces to an unresolved V gene where checked; the cause of the rest is unknown. The sample table holds 60,000 or so clones, of which around 65% were seen once. The ten largest clones capture approximately 50% of the sample. The specimen sequenced was PBMCs or T cells enriched from blood (not recorded which). These receptors were obtained from a woman aged 55-70 years who had been exposed to COVID-19.

This sequence joins TRBV21-1 and TRBJ2-7; TRBD1 is the table's D call and was not checked against the DNA. TRBV21-1 corresponds to a pseudogene. The CDR3 contains 15 residues. CDR3 nucleotide sequence: TGTGCCAGCAGCAAGGGGACAGGGATAACCTACGAGCAGTACTTC. Translated: CASSKGTGITYEQYF.

The V call is TRBV19, the J call TRBJ1-4; D gene unclear. Looked up from germline, CDR1 is LNHDA and CDR2 is SQIVND (reference sequence). This CDR3 is 11 amino acids long. V shed 1 base and J shed 15 bases, with 9 bases lying between them. CDR3 sequence (DNA): TGTGCCAGTAGTATAGGCGGGAAGGTGTTTTTT. Amino acids: CASSIGGKVFF.

This clone was seen only a few times. J is TRBJ1-5 and V is TRBV2, with TRBD1 as a possible D gene (5 bases). Germline CDR1 SNHLY, CDR2 FYNNEI. The CDR3 loop spans 14 amino acids. Trimming left V 5 bases short and J 1 base short, with 9 bases between. The CDR3 spells CASSRGQSNQPQHF. The CDR3 nucleotides are TGTGCCAGCAGTAGGGGCCAAAGCAATCAGCCCCAGCATTTT.

This clone has more than one count but fewer than ten. J is TRBJ2-3 and V is TRBV28, with 7 positions matching TRBD1. The CDR3 extends over 15 amino acids. Trimming cost V 6 bases and J 7 bases; bases outside gene matches: 13. Germline CDR1 MDHEN, CDR2 SYDVKM. CDR3 region: CASRIGQDHTHTQYF. In nucleotides, the CDR3 is TGTGCCAGCAGAATCGGACAGGATCACACCCATACGCAGTATTTT. Full variable domain (rest looked up from reference TRBV28 and TRBJ2-3): DVKVTQSSRYLVKRTGEKVFLECVQDMDHENMFWYRQDPGLGLRLIYFSYDVKMKEKGDIPEGYSVSREKKERFSLILESASTNQTSMYLCASRIGQDHTHTQYFGPGTRLTVL.

The chain uses TRBV7-2 and TRBJ1-2; D unclear. This CDR3 comprises 14 residues. Trimming removed 2 bases from V and 8 bases from J, with 15 bases in between. Germline V gives CDR1 SGHTA, CDR2 FQGNSA. The DNA for the CDR3 is TGTGCCAGCAGCTTAACACCCCCTCATCGAGGCTACACCTTC. It yields the protein CASSLTPPHRGYTF.

This clone appeared a few times. This rearrangement joins TRBV11-2 to TRBJ2-5, with 8 positions matching TRBD2. V lost 8 bases to trimming and J lost 5 bases; unmatched junction nucleotides: 13. CDR3 length: 15 amino acids. Germline loops: CDR1 SGHAT, CDR2 FQNNGV. CDR3 sequence: CASSPGLVISETQYF. CDR3 sequence (DNA): TGTGCCAGCTCCCCGGGACTAGTTATTTCGGAGACCCAGTACTTC.

This clone was picked up a small number of times. This chain connects TRBV14 to TRBJ1-3, with 9 positions matching TRBD1. Germline CDR1 and CDR2: SGHDN and FVKESK. The CDR3 covers 15 residues. Trimming at V came to 4 bases and at J to 3 bases, leaving 4 bases not matched to a gene. The CDR3 spells CASSLAGQGGNTIYF. The CDR3 DNA follows: TGTGCCAGCAGCCTAGCGGGACAGGGTGGAAACACCATATATTTT.

This chain uses TRBV6-5 with TRBJ1-6, with no clear D. Germline V gene lookup returns CDR1 MNHEY and CDR2 SVGAGI. The CDR3 extends over 13 amino acids. With 6 bases removed from V and 13 bases from J, the gap between germline ends came to 16 bases. Here the CDR3 reads CASREPALSPLHF. Here the CDR3 DNA reads TGTGCCAGCAGGGAGCCCGCGTTATCGCCCCTCCACTTT.

The V call is TRBV6-6, the J call TRBJ2-1; 15 nucleotides match TRBD2. Per the germline V gene, CDR1 is MNHNY and CDR2 is SVGAGI (reference sequence). The CDR3 spans 16 residues. V lost 4 bases to trimming and J lost 13 bases; unmatched junction nucleotides: 11. The CDR3 loop reads CASSFPGLAGGRGQFF. CDR3 coding DNA: TGTGCCAGCAGTTTCCCGGGACTAGCGGGAGGTAGGGGCCAGTTCTTC.

This chain uses TRBV5-4 with TRBJ2-1, with 8 bases matching TRBD2. Germline assignment: CDR1 SGHNT and CDR2 YYREEE (reference sequence). CDR3 length: 14 amino acids. The V gene end was trimmed by 4 bases and the J gene end by 7 bases; junction bases not matched to a gene: 7. CDR3 sequence reads: CASSPRTSRNEQFF. CDR3 coding DNA: TGTGCCAGCAGCCCTAGGACTAGCCGGAATGAGCAGTTCTTC.

The rearrangement joins TRBV24-1 to TRBJ2-5, with D possibly TRBD1 on 8 matching bases. The V end was cut by 4 bases, the J end by 4 bases, with 15 bases between. The CDR3 sequence is 15 residues long. Germline V gene lookup returns CDR1 KGHDR and CDR2 SFDVKD. CDR3 sequence reads: CATSEGQGGRETQYF. The DNA for the CDR3 is TGTGCCACCAGTGAAGGACAGGGAGGGAGAGAGACCCAGTACTTC.

The V call is TRBV5-1, the J call TRBJ1-3; 11 positions agree with TRBD1. CDR1 and CDR2 (germline): SGHRS, YFSETQ. The CDR3 has 18 residues. J was trimmed by 2 bases and V by 4 bases; bases with no gene match: 11. The CDR3 bases are TGCGCCAGCAGCCTGGAAGGACAGGGGGCGATTCCTGGAAACACCATATATTTT. Translated: CASSLEGQGAIPGNTIYF.

The CDR3: CASSMRGTEKLFF. As DNA, the CDR3 is TGTGCCAGTAGTATGAGGGGGACTGAAAAACTGTTTTTT. This chain uses TRBV19 with TRBJ1-4, with a tentative D call TRBD1 (6 bases). This CDR3 is built from 13 residues. Trimming stripped 3 bases from V and 7 bases from J, with 9 bases between. CDR1 and CDR2 from the germline V gene are LNHDA and SQIVND (reference sequence).

J is TRBJ1-1 and V is TRBV6-6, with 9 positions matching TRBD1. This CDR3 region has 16 residues. CDR1 is MNHNY and CDR2 is SVGAGI in the germline V gene (reference sequence). With 5 bases clipped from V and 5 bases from J, the junction kept 12 bases outside the gene matches. The CDR3 sequence: CASSPPSGTGRTEAFF. DNA for the CDR3: TGTGCCAGCAGTCCTCCTTCCGGGACAGGGAGAACTGAAGCTTTCTTT.

This clone was observed a few times. The gene calls are TRBV19 and TRBJ1-6, with D uncertain. CDR1 is LNHDA and CDR2 is SQIVND in the germline V gene (reference sequence). The CDR3 runs 15 residues. Trimming removed 7 bases from V and 0 bases from J, with 10 bases in between. The CDR3 region has the DNA TGTGCCAGTAATGCACAGAGCTCCTATAATTCACCCCTCCACTTT. It is translated as CASNAQSSYNSPLHF. The full variable domain, completed using reference TRBV19 and TRBJ1-6, is DGGITQSPKYLFRKEGQNVTLSCEQNLNHDAMYWYRQDPGQGLRLIYYSQIVNDFQKGDIAEGYSVSREKKESFPLTVTSAQKNPTAFYLCASNAQSSYNSPLHFGNGTRLTVT.

The CDR3 bases are TGTGCCAGCAGCTTGTTAAGCGAGAGCGGCTATGGCTACACCTTC. It translates to CASSLLSESGYGYTF. The rearrangement links TRBV5-5 to TRBJ1-2; D gene unclear. Trimming stripped 1 base from V and 4 bases from J, with 14 bases between. The CDR3 consists of 15 residues. From germline, CDR1 is SGHKS and CDR2 YYEKEE (reference sequence).

CDR3 bases: TGTGCCACCAGCAGAGAGGACAGGGGCGGTTCACCCCTCCACTTT. Its protein product is CATSREDRGGSPLHF. The chain links TRBV15 to TRBJ1-6; TRBD1 aligns across 9 bases. With V trimmed by 0 bases and J by 9 bases, 3 bases remained unmatched. There are 15 residues in the CDR3. From germline, CDR1 is LNHNV and CDR2 YYDKDF (reference sequence).

V and J are TRBV7-8 and TRBJ2-7; 15 bases fit TRBD2. The germline CDR1 and CDR2 sequences are SGHVS and FQNEAQ. The CDR3 contains 20 residues. V lost 3 bases, J lost 5 bases, and 17 bases stayed unmatched. As DNA, the CDR3 is TGTGCCAGCAGCTTTAGTTCGGGGGGAGGGACTAGCGGGAGGCTCAACGAGCAGTACTTC. Amino acids: CASSFSSGGGTSGRLNEQYF.

This chain joins TRBV6-2 or TRBV6-3 and TRBJ2-7, with 8 positions matching TRBD2. After removal of 2 bases from V and 2 bases from J, the junction contained 14 bases not matched to a gene. Germline assignment: CDR1 MNHEY and CDR2 SVGEGT. This CDR3 comprises 18 residues. CDR3 amino acids: CASSYVRGRGTRAYEQYF. DNA of the CDR3: TGTGCCAGCAGTTACGTTAGAGGTCGCGGGACTAGGGCCTACGAGCAGTACTTC.

CDR3 amino acids: CASRFTGTGGSEAFF. The CDR3 DNA reads as TGTGCCAGCCGTTTCACCGGGACAGGGGGTTCAGAAGCTTTCTTT. The rearrangement links TRBV5-6 to TRBJ1-1, with 11 bases aligning to TRBD1. CDR3 length: 15 amino acids. Trimming cost V 7 bases and J 8 bases; bases outside gene matches: 13. In germline, CDR1 is SGHDT, CDR2 YYEEEE.

The rearrangement joins TRBV28 to TRBJ1-1; D unclear. The CDR3 is made up of 12 amino acids. Trimming removed 2 bases at V and 8 bases at J, with 9 bases between. CDR1 and CDR2 from the germline V gene are MDHEN and SYDVKM. The CDR3 nucleotides read TGTGCCAGCAGTTTACCCTTGACAGAAGCTTTCTTT. The encoded protein is CASSLPLTEAFF. The complete variable domain, with remaining parts taken from reference TRBV28 and TRBJ1-1, reads DVKVTQSSRYLVKRTGEKVFLECVQDMDHENMFWYRQDPGLGLRLIYFSYDVKMKEKGDIPEGYSVSREKKERFSLILESASTNQTSMYLCASSLPLTEAFFGQGTRLTVV.

The genes are TRBV29-1 and TRBJ2-1, with a tentative D call TRBD2 (5 bases). Germline CDR1 and CDR2: SQVTM and ANQGSEA. The CDR3 covers 10 residues. V was trimmed by 6 bases and J by 7 bases, leaving 7 bases between them. The CDR3 is CSVGENEQFF. CDR3 nucleotides: TGCAGCGTGGGAGAGAATGAGCAGTTCTTC.

The J gene is TRBJ1-5, the V gene TRBV5-1; D is perhaps TRBD1 (5 bases). Germline-derived CDR1 and CDR2 are SGHRS and YFSETQ. CDR3 length: 13 amino acids. Trimming took 2 bases from V and 4 from J, leaving 7 bases between them. CDR3 protein: CASSLGENQPQHF. In DNA, the CDR3 is TGCGCCAGCAGCTTAGGGGAAAATCAGCCCCAGCATTTT.

The chain has TRBV5-1 and TRBJ1-2; D uncertain. CDR1 is SGHRS and CDR2 is YFSETQ in the germline V gene. V was clipped by 3 bases and J by 13 bases, with 16 bases between them. This CDR3 region has 12 residues. CDR3 sequence reads: CASSSGENLGTF. The CDR3 region has the DNA TGCGCCAGCAGCTCCGGGGAGAATCTTGGCACCTTC.

The genes are TRBV27 and TRBJ1-2, with TRBD1 identical over 7 bases. The germline V gene has CDR1 MNHEY and CDR2 SMNVEV (reference sequence). CDR3 length: 18 residues. V lost 5 bases, J lost 6 bases, and 21 bases stayed unmatched. Here the CDR3 DNA reads TGTGCCAGCAGTCCTGGGCCCCAAGTACAGGGGAGGCGTCATGGCTACACCTTC. Translation gives CASSPGPQVQGRRHGYTF.

The CDR3 spells CASTPGVGGNQPQHF. DNA for the CDR3: TGTGCCAGTACCCCAGGCGTCGGGGGCAATCAGCCCCAGCATTTT. The chain joins TRBV19 to TRBJ1-5; D gene ambiguous. The germline CDR1 and CDR2 sequences are LNHDA and SQIVND (reference sequence). The CDR3 totals 15 residues. Trimming took 7 bases from V and 2 from J, leaving 15 bases between them.

This clone has just one count. This chain connects TRBV5-1 to TRBJ2-3, with 7 nucleotides matching TRBD1. CDR1 and CDR2 (germline): SGHRS, YFSETQ. Trimming removed 0 bases from V and 6 bases from J; junction bases left unmatched: 4. The CDR3 runs to 14 residues. The CDR3 coding sequence is TGCGCCAGCAGCTTGGGACAGGGCTGGGATACGCAGTATTTT. It specifies CASSLGQGWDTQYF.